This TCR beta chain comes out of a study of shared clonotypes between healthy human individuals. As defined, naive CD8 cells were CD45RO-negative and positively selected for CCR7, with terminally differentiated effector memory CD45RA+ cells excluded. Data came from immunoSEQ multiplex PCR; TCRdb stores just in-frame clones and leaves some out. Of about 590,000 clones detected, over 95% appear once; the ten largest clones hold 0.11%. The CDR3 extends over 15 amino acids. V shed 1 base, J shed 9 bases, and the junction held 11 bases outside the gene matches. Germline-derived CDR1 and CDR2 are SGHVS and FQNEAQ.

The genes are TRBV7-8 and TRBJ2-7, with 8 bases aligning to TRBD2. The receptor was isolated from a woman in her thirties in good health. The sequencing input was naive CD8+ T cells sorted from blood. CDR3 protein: CASSLGTGGPPGQYF. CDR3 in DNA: TGTGCCAGCAGCTTAGGGACGGGAGGGCCCCCCGGGCAGTACTTC.